These 12 T cell receptor beta chains share one sample of origin, sequenced in a study of blood T cell repertoires in COVID-19. Sequenced by immunoSEQ multiplex PCR; TCRdb stores in-frame clones only, minus some. The sample consists of 130,000 or so clones, 80% to 90% of them appearing once. Sequenced sample: peripheral blood. The receptor source for this set is a man in his 70s with active or convalescent COVID-19.

V and J are TRBV7-3 and TRBJ1-1, with D perhaps matching TRBD1 (6 bases). Germline values: CDR1 SGHTA, CDR2 FQGTGA. The CDR3 sequence is 14 residues long. V lost 0 bases and J lost 5, with 10 bases in between. The CDR3 loop reads CASSLTGGATEAFF. In DNA, the CDR3 is TGTGCCAGCAGCTTAACAGGGGGGGCGACTGAAGCTTTCTTT.

At least ten counts were recorded for this clone. The chain uses TRBV7-9 and TRBJ2-5; 10 bases line up with TRBD1. Trimming took 5 bases from V and 4 from J; bases not matched to a gene: 10. The CDR3 has 16 residues. The germline gives CDR1 SEHNR, CDR2 FQNEAQ (reference sequence). In nucleotides, the CDR3 is TGTGCCAGCAGCGTCGGACAGGGGGTAATGGGAGAGACCCAGTACTTC. As protein: CASSVGQGVMGETQYF.

V and J are TRBV27 and TRBJ2-2, with 8 bases that match TRBD1. The ends lost 4 bases at V and 0 bases at J; junction bases unmatched: 10. Germline V gene data show CDR1 as MNHEY and CDR2 as SMNVEV (reference sequence). This CDR3 has 18 residues. In DNA form, the CDR3 reads TGTGCCAGCAGTTCCCTAAGTATCAGGGGGCCGAACACCGGGGAGCTGTTTTTT. It yields the protein CASSSLSIRGPNTGELFF.

CDR3 bases: TGTGCCAGCAGTGCCCCGGGAAATCAGCCCCAGCATTTT. Protein sequence: CASSAPGNQPQHF. V and J are TRBV2 and TRBJ1-5; the D is unclear. V lost 4 bases, J lost 4 bases, and 8 bases lay in between. CDR1 is SNHLY and CDR2 is FYNNEI in the germline V gene. CDR3 length equals 13 residues. Using reference TRBV2 and TRBJ1-5 for the parts outside the CDR3, the full variable domain is EPEVTQTPSHQVTQMGQEVILRCVPISNHLYFYWYRQILGQKVEFLVSFYNNEISEKSEIFDDQFSVERPDGSNFTLKIRSTKLEDSAMYFCASSAPGNQPQHFGDGTRLSIL.

V is TRBV15 and J is TRBJ1-2, with D hard to call. Germline V gives CDR1 LNHNV, CDR2 YYDKDF (reference sequence). Trimming pared 0 bases from V and 4 bases from J, leaving 12 bases between. This CDR3 is 15 amino acids long. This CDR3 reads CATSREAGGSYGYTF. The DNA for the CDR3 is TGTGCCACCAGCAGAGAGGCGGGAGGGAGCTATGGCTACACCTTC.

This rearrangement joins TRBV10-2 to TRBJ1-1, with 8 bases lining up with TRBD1. There are 13 residues in the CDR3. Germline assignment: CDR1 WSHSY and CDR2 SAAADI. Trimming at V came to 6 bases and at J to 1 base, leaving 1 base not matched to a gene. This CDR3 reads CASRGQANTEAFF. In nucleotides, the CDR3 is TGCGCCAGCAGGGGACAGGCGAACACTGAAGCTTTCTTT.

V gene TRBV28 combines with J gene TRBJ1-1; 7 bases line up with TRBD1. The CDR3 spans 11 residues. The germline V gene encodes CDR1 MDHEN and CDR2 SYDVKM. V trimming: 6 bases; J trimming: 10 bases; junction bases outside the gene matches: 5. CDR3 in amino acids: CASSSGGVAFF. CDR3 nucleotides: TGTGCCAGCAGCTCAGGGGGTGTAGCTTTCTTT.

J is TRBJ2-4 and V is TRBV6-5, with D maybe TRBD2 (5 bases). The CDR3 is 14 amino acids. CDR1 and CDR2 (germline): MNHEY, SVGAGI. V lost 6 bases, J lost 1 base, and 10 bases lay in between. For the CDR3, the DNA is TGTGCCAGCAGCCGGGATGGGGCCAAAAACATTCAGTACTTC. Translating gives CASSRDGAKNIQYF.

The chain combines TRBV1 with TRBJ2-5; the table's D call, TRBD1, has no DNA check behind it. TRBV1 is a pseudogene segment. CDR3 length equals 15 residues. The CDR3 sequence is CTSSNRSDREETQYF. The CDR3 bases are TGCACCAGCAGCAACCGATCAGACAGGGAAGAGACCCAGTACTTC.

The chain joins TRBV28 to TRBJ2-7; D may be TRBD1 (6 bases). Per germline, CDR1 MDHEN and CDR2 SYDVKM. CDR3 length: 15 residues. V was pared by 6 bases and J by 0 bases, with 15 bases between. CDR3 residues: CASSRGHLGSYEQYF. Here the CDR3 DNA reads TGTGCCAGCAGCCGGGGACACCTCGGCTCCTACGAGCAGTACTTC.

V usage is TRBV18 and J usage is TRBJ1-1; D not resolved. V was shortened by 6 bases and J by 4 bases, with 15 bases between the two germline ends. The germline CDR1 and CDR2 sequences are KGHSH and LQKENI. The CDR3 has 14 amino acids. The CDR3 coding sequence is TGTGCCAGCTCCCCTCCGACTGTGGGCACTGAAGCTTTCTTT. This sequence encodes CASSPPTVGTEAFF. Complete variable domain (other parts from reference TRBV18 and TRBJ1-1): NAGVMQNPRHLVRRRGQEARLRCSPMKGHSHVYWYRQLPEEGLKFMVYLQKENIIDESGMPKERFSAEFPKEGPSILRIQQVVRGDSAAYFCASSPPTVGTEAFFGQGTRLTVV.

This chain links TRBV6-5 with TRBJ1-2, with 7 bases fitting TRBD1. The germline V gene has CDR1 MNHEY and CDR2 SVGAGI. The V and J ends lost 5 bases and 6 bases, in that order; junction bases with no gene match: 3. The CDR3 runs 12 residues. The CDR3 nucleotides are TGTGCCAGCAGTCCTCAGGGGGATGGCTACACCTTC. Translation gives CASSPQGDGYTF.